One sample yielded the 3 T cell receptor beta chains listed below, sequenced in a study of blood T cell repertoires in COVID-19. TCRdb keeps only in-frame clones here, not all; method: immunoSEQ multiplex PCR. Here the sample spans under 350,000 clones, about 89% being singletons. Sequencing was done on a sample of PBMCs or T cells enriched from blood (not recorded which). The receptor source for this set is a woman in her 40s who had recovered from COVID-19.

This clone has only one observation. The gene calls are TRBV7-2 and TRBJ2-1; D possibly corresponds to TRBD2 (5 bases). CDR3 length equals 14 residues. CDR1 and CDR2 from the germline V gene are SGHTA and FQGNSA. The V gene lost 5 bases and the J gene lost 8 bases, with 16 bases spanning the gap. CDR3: CASSLLSEGYEQFF. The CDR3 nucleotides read TGTGCCAGCAGCCTCCTATCCGAGGGCTATGAGCAGTTCTTC.

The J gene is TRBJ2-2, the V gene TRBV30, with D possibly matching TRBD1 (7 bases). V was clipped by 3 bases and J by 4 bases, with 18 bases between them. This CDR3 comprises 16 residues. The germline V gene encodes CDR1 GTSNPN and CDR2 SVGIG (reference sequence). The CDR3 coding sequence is TGTGCCTGGAGGGGGGGACAGTATTCTAGCACCGGGGAGCTGTTTTTT. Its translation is CAWRGGQYSSTGELFF.

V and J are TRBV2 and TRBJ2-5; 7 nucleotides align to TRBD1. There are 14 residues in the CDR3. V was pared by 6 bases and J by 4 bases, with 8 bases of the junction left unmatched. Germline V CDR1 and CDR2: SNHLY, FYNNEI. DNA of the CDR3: TGTGCCAGCAGGCGACAGGGCCTGGGAGAGACCCAGTACTTC. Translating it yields CASRRQGLGETQYF. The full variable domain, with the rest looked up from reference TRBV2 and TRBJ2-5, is EPEVTQTPSHQVTQMGQEVILRCVPISNHLYFYWYRQILGQKVEFLVSFYNNEISEKSEIFDDQFSVERPDGSNFTLKIRSTKLEDSAMYFCASRRQGLGETQYFGPGTRLLVL.